The source of this T cell receptor (beta chain) is a study of cytomegalovirus exposure and HLA in healthy donors. Study findings and constraints: Under in vitro conditions, a few CMV-associated chains were confirmed as specific for CMV antigens.

Comment on this clone: The antigen remains undetermined.

Per germline, CDR1 MGHRA and CDR2 YSYEKL. V dropped 2 bases and J dropped 0 bases, with 14 bases sitting between them. This CDR3 is built from 17 residues. Sequenced by immunoSEQ multiplex PCR; TCRdb stores in-frame clones only, minus some. The sample has around 250,000 clones, nearly 90% seen once; the top ten hold 0.35% to 0.45%. Sequencing input: PBMCs. This sequence originates from a woman aged 18-35 years in good health and CMV-seronegative. This chain connects TRBV4-1 to TRBJ2-4, with D possibly TRBD1 on 5 matching bases. The CDR3 DNA reads TGCGCCAGCAGCCAATTAGGACAACCACTAGCCAAAAACATTCAGTACTTC. Amino acid sequence: CASSQLGQPLAKNIQYF.